The source of this T cell receptor (beta chain) is a study of cytomegalovirus exposure and HLA in healthy donors. Study-wide findings and caveats: Reportedly, cytomegalovirus status was diagnosed with high sensitivity and specificity.

The donors were members of the validation cohort comprising over a hundred subjects, separate from the roughly 730-subject first cohort. The CDR3 covers 14 residues. Trimming shortened V by 0 bases and J by 5 bases, and 11 bases separated the two germline ends. Germline assignment: CDR1 SGDLS and CDR2 YYNGEE. Here immunoSEQ multiplex PCR was the method, and the copy in TCRdb shows in-frame clones only, minus some. This sample has roughly 60,000 clones; over 75% occur once, and the top ten carry about 2.2%. As concerns this clone: The antigen is unknown.

This chain links TRBV9 with TRBJ1-1; D uncertain. Sequences were obtained from PBMCs. The origin of this receptor is a woman in her thirties in good health and CMV-seronegative. CDR3 nucleotides: TGTGCCAGCAGCGTAGAACCTCAGCGGACTGAAGCTTTCTTT. It codes for CASSVEPQRTEAFF.